This section outlines one TCR beta chain sequence together with its context. Libraries were prepared by immunoSEQ multiplex PCR; TCRdb keeps only in-frame clonotypes and omits some of them. The table includes about 100,000 clones, roughly 86% detected once. This specimen comes from a study of T cell responses to AZD1222 COVID-19 vaccine. This CDR3 region has 14 residues. With 6 bases removed from V and 5 bases from J, the gap between germline ends came to 16 bases. The germline gives CDR1 MGHDK, CDR2 SYGVNS. The chain recombines TRBV25-1 with TRBJ1-2; no firm D call. The source material was peripheral blood, sampled on day 0 of AZD1222 vaccination. This sequence was found in an adult in good health. CDR3 residues: CASSPGGTPYGYTF. The CDR3 bases are TGTGCCAGCAGCCCCGGAGGAACGCCTTATGGCTACACCTTC.